This T cell receptor (beta chain) was sequenced for a study of blood T cells in healthy people across ages. Study overall: T cells yielded about one barcoded beta molecule per two cells through template switching.

The germline CDR1 and CDR2 sequences are SQVTM and ANQGSEA. The CDR3 is 11 amino acids. The V gene lost 6 bases and the J gene lost 9 bases, with 12 bases spanning the gap. A second about 6 to 12 cycle PCR used barcoded and J-beta primers. From the 5' RACE reads, TCRdb called clonotypes with MiXCR, one entry per CDR3 protein. In the table there are more than 650,000 distinct CDR3 sequences, 53% of which are singletons. Samples each yielded at least 6 micrograms of total RNA. This receptor was identified in a man older than 75 in good health. The specimen was blood. This chain joins TRBV29-1 and TRBJ2-1; possibly TRBD1 for D (6 bases). The CDR3 coding sequence is TGCAGCGTCTCCAGGGGAAGTGAGCAGTTCTTC. Protein product: CSVSRGSEQFF.